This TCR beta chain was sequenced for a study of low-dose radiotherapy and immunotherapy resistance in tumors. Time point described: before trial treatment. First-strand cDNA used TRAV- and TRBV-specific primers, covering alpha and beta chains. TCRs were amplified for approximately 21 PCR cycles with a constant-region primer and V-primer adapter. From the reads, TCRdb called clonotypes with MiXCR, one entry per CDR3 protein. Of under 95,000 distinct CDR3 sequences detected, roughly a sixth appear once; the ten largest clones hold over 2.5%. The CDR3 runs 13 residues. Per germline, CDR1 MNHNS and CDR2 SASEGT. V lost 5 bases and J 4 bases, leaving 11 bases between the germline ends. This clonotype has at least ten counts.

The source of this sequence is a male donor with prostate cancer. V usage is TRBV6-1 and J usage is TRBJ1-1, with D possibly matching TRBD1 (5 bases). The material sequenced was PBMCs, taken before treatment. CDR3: CASSFGGRTEAFF. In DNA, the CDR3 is TGTGCCAGCAGTTTCGGGGGACGCACTGAAGCTTTCTTT.